A selection of T cell receptor beta chains follows, all from one sample in a study of T-cell memory formation after mild COVID-19. Each CDR3 protein gets one entry after TCRdb re-called the 5' RACE reads with MiXCR. The data hold hundreds of thousands of distinct CDR3 sequences, with around 27% observed a single time. Sequenced: PBMCs or a T cell subset sorted from them (not recorded which). These receptors came from an adult woman who had mild COVID-19 (a few samples of this study predate the infection). Cell type and time point are not known. Both conserved end residues are trimmed from each CDR3. D genes are given only for firm matches.

. TRBV29-1 SVVTGSGTEAF
. TRBV4-1 ASSFRTGDRETQY
TRBD1 TRBV18 ASSHGTGGVDEQY
. TRBV6-2/TRBV6-3 ASSGYSNQPQH
. TRBV28 ASSLQGLSSYEQY
. TRBV28 ASAGSTGRTGGEQY
TRBD2 TRBV20-1 SAYSGGKDTQY
. TRBV5-1 ASSPGTKWTEQY
TRBD2 TRBV20-1 SASGGDTDTQY
. TRBV15 ATSRKPDQGYGYT
. TRBV5-1 ASSPPALWATEAF
TRBD1 TRBV15 ATSRERDRVYNEQF
TRBD1 TRBV5-1 ASSPGQGRNIQY
. TRBV10-3 AIRTGSWDTEAF
TRBD1 TRBV12-3/TRBV12-4 ASSLGTGGSQY
. TRBV7-2 ASSPTGFGNQPQH
. TRBV18 ASSPRTPASYEQY
. TRBV24-1 ATSDFGETEAF
. TRBV20-1 SARDRDPRAF
TRBD2 TRBV5-5 ASSHPGLAVISSYNEQF
. TRBV5-1 ASSLDKVGEKLF
. TRBV18 ASSPDVPGTEAF
. TRBV4-1 ASSERDGPNYGYT
. TRBV9 ASSAKTGSYEQY
. TRBV4-1 ASSFSVQGSYEQY
TRBD1 TRBV28 ASSLGDRGIWHEQF
. TRBV7-3 ASSLTGNSPLH
TRBD2 TRBV18 ASSPRTSGAGEQY
. TRBV19 ASSIVPHSGVTEAF
. TRBV7-8 ASSLSGTVGYT
. TRBV7-3 ASSPSPGRLGVNEQF
. TRBV5-5 ASSLGDRPYEQY
. TRBV9 ASSVGDSNQPQH
. TRBV7-9 ASSSSLGHNEPF
. TRBV6-2/TRBV6-3 ASSYSGGARSHQPQH
. TRBV30 AWSLGVGYEAF
. TRBV7-8 ASSPIQGGRGTEAF
TRBD2 TRBV12-3/TRBV12-4 ASKGLANTGELF
. TRBV12-3/TRBV12-4 ASSLGGKFYGYT
. TRBV12-3/TRBV12-4 ASSGGNTGELF
. TRBV5-5 PSSLLQGFRNEQF
. TRBV6-6 ASSSRTVLGTDTQY
. TRBV7-9 ASSPGFPEAF
. TRBV5-1 ASSLARTLADEQF
. TRBV2 ASSDPTGVYNEQF